A selection of T cell receptor beta chains follows, all from one sample in a study of OX40 agonist ivuxolimab in advanced cancers. The data were produced by immunoSEQ multiplex PCR, yet TCRdb's version contains in-frame clones alone and is incomplete. The sample holds approximately 84,000 clones, around four fifths seen once. The sequencing used CD4+ or CD8+ T cells sorted from blood, collected in a trial of the OX40 agonist ivuxolimab. These receptor sequences come from an adult with an advanced solid tumor such as melanoma, head and neck, liver or kidney cancer. Both conserved end residues are part of each CDR3. The order of the fields is J gene, clone size, V gene, D gene, CDR3 protein, CDR3 DNA. D genes are given only for firm matches. Rows may omit the clone size; those that give it use once, few, many or a size class.

j_call: TRBJ1-5; clone_size: -; v_call: TRBV18; d_call: -; cdr3_aa: CASSPRQERGQPQHF; cdr3_nt: TGTGCCAGCTCACCACGACAGGAAAGGGGTCAGCCCCAGCATTTT
j_call: TRBJ1-6; clone_size: few; v_call: TRBV5-1; d_call: -; cdr3_aa: CASSLGGGYNSPLHF; cdr3_nt: TGCGCCAGCAGCTTGGGTGGGGGCTATAATTCACCCCTCCACTTT
j_call: TRBJ2-2; clone_size: few; v_call: TRBV14; d_call: TRBD2; cdr3_aa: CASSQESGLAGGPGTGELFF; cdr3_nt: TGTGCCAGCAGCCAAGAAAGTGGGCTAGCGGGGGGGCCGGGCACCGGGGAGCTGTTTTTT
j_call: TRBJ2-1; clone_size: -; v_call: TRBV4-3; d_call: TRBD2; cdr3_aa: CASSQVAGTSHNNEQFF; cdr3_nt: TGCGCCAGCAGCCAGGTAGCGGGGACCTCTCATAACAATGAGCAGTTCTTC
j_call: TRBJ2-3; clone_size: -; v_call: TRBV19; d_call: -; cdr3_aa: CASSTGGADTQYF; cdr3_nt: TGTGCCAGTAGTACCGGGGGAGCAGATACGCAGTATTTT
j_call: TRBJ2-2; clone_size: -; v_call: TRBV18; d_call: -; cdr3_aa: CASSAAVDYTGELFF; cdr3_nt: TGTGCCAGCTCAGCAGCGGTGGATTACACCGGGGAGCTGTTTTTT
j_call: TRBJ1-2; clone_size: -; v_call: TRBV5-6; d_call: -; cdr3_aa: CASRSGLGGGYTF; cdr3_nt: TGTGCCAGCAGATCTGGCTTGGGGGGTGGCTACACCTTC
j_call: TRBJ2-6; clone_size: -; v_call: TRBV7-8; d_call: TRBD2; cdr3_aa: CASRNRAGGASGANVLTF; cdr3_nt: TGTGCCAGCAGAAACCGGGCCGGGGGGGCCTCTGGGGCCAACGTCCTGACTTTC
j_call: TRBJ2-7; clone_size: few; v_call: TRBV2; d_call: -; cdr3_aa: CASSRDGVREQYF; cdr3_nt: TGTGCCAGCAGCCGGGACGGGGTTCGCGAGCAGTACTTC
j_call: TRBJ1-5; clone_size: -; v_call: TRBV15; d_call: -; cdr3_aa: CATSRAASNQPQHF; cdr3_nt: TGTGCCACCAGCAGAGCGGCTAGCAATCAGCCCCAGCATTTT
j_call: TRBJ2-1; clone_size: -; v_call: TRBV11-2; d_call: -; cdr3_aa: CASSSRWASYNEQFF; cdr3_nt: TGTGCCAGCAGCTCCCGCTGGGCCTCCTACAATGAGCAGTTCTTC
j_call: TRBJ1-1; clone_size: once; v_call: TRBV5-5; d_call: TRBD1; cdr3_aa: CASSRTGVGTEAFF; cdr3_nt: TGTGCCAGCAGTCGGACAGGGGTGGGCACTGAAGCTTTCTTT
j_call: TRBJ2-2; clone_size: -; v_call: TRBV6-5; d_call: -; cdr3_aa: CASRHGRAGTGELFF; cdr3_nt: TGTGCCAGCCGCCATGGGCGTGCAGGGACCGGGGAGCTGTTTTTT
j_call: TRBJ1-2; clone_size: -; v_call: TRBV7-9; d_call: -; cdr3_aa: CASSLSLMGLGGGYGYTF; cdr3_nt: TGTGCCAGCAGCTTAAGTCTAATGGGCCTTGGAGGCGGCTATGGCTACACCTTC
j_call: TRBJ1-1; clone_size: once; v_call: TRBV19; d_call: TRBD1; cdr3_aa: CASSITGAYTEAFF; cdr3_nt: TGTGCCAGTAGTATTACAGGGGCTTACACTGAAGCTTTCTTT
j_call: TRBJ1-1; clone_size: -; v_call: TRBV7-8; d_call: -; cdr3_aa: CASSLLGSVNTEAFF; cdr3_nt: TGTGCCAGCAGCTTGCTAGGTTCGGTAAACACTGAAGCTTTCTTT
j_call: TRBJ1-1; clone_size: few; v_call: TRBV30; d_call: -; cdr3_aa: CAWSLDKATEAFF; cdr3_nt: TGTGCCTGGAGTCTAGACAAGGCCACTGAAGCTTTCTTT
j_call: TRBJ2-7; clone_size: -; v_call: TRBV28; d_call: TRBD1; cdr3_aa: CASSLGGYRGYEQYF; cdr3_nt: TGTGCCAGCAGTTTAGGAGGCTACAGGGGCTACGAGCAGTACTTC
j_call: TRBJ2-7; clone_size: -; v_call: TRBV2; d_call: -; cdr3_aa: CASSDGINEQYF; cdr3_nt: TGTGCCAGCAGTGACGGCATAAACGAGCAGTACTTC
j_call: TRBJ1-2; clone_size: few; v_call: TRBV28; d_call: TRBD1; cdr3_aa: CASSLLGQGANGYTF; cdr3_nt: TGTGCCAGCAGTTTACTGGGACAGGGGGCGAACGGCTACACCTTC
j_call: TRBJ1-2; clone_size: once; v_call: TRBV11-2; d_call: -; cdr3_aa: CASSLGAATLYGYTF; cdr3_nt: TGTGCCAGCAGCTTAGGCGCGGCCACCCTCTATGGCTACACCTTC
j_call: TRBJ1-2; clone_size: -; v_call: TRBV28; d_call: TRBD1; cdr3_aa: CASTGGQRNYGYTF; cdr3_nt: TGTGCCAGCACCGGGGGACAGCGGAACTATGGCTACACCTTC
j_call: TRBJ2-5; clone_size: -; v_call: TRBV30; d_call: -; cdr3_aa: CAWSRTIGTEGVETQYF; cdr3_nt: TGTGCCTGGAGCCGAACAATAGGGACCGAGGGAGTAGAGACCCAGTACTTC
j_call: TRBJ1-5; clone_size: once; v_call: TRBV7-9; d_call: -; cdr3_aa: CASSFEAQPQHF; cdr3_nt: TGTGCCAGCAGCTTTGAGGCACAGCCCCAGCATTTT
j_call: TRBJ1-1; clone_size: -; v_call: TRBV7-2; d_call: -; cdr3_aa: CASSLNIAALNTEAFF; cdr3_nt: TGTGCCAGCAGCTTAAATATAGCAGCATTGAACACTGAAGCTTTCTTT
j_call: TRBJ2-3; clone_size: -; v_call: TRBV29-1; d_call: -; cdr3_aa: CSVGRRGADTQYF; cdr3_nt: TGCAGCGTTGGGCGCAGGGGTGCAGATACGCAGTATTTT
j_call: TRBJ2-2; clone_size: -; v_call: TRBV28; d_call: TRBD2; cdr3_aa: CASSPGLATGELFF; cdr3_nt: TGTGCCAGCAGTCCGGGACTAGCGACCGGGGAGCTGTTTTTT
j_call: TRBJ1-1; clone_size: -; v_call: TRBV19; d_call: TRBD1; cdr3_aa: CASSKPGQGVLNTEAFF; cdr3_nt: TGTGCCAGTAGTAAACCGGGACAGGGTGTATTGAACACTGAAGCTTTCTTT
j_call: TRBJ1-5; clone_size: -; v_call: TRBV5-1; d_call: -; cdr3_aa: CASRRAPEGNQPQHF; cdr3_nt: TGCGCCAGCAGGCGAGCTCCGGAGGGCAATCAGCCCCAGCATTTT
j_call: TRBJ2-7; clone_size: -; v_call: TRBV28; d_call: -; cdr3_aa: CASSQDPNLAYEQYF; cdr3_nt: TGTGCCAGCAGTCAAGACCCGAACCTCGCCTACGAGCAGTACTTC
j_call: TRBJ2-5; clone_size: once; v_call: TRBV7-3; d_call: TRBD2; cdr3_aa: CASSLSAGFQETQYF; cdr3_nt: TGTGCCAGCAGCTTATCAGCGGGGTTCCAAGAGACCCAGTACTTC
j_call: TRBJ1-2; clone_size: -; v_call: TRBV27; d_call: -; cdr3_aa: CASSLSGLKDYGYTF; cdr3_nt: TGTGCCAGCAGTTTATCGGGCCTGAAGGACTATGGCTACACCTTC
j_call: TRBJ1-2; clone_size: -; v_call: TRBV7-2; d_call: -; cdr3_aa: CASSSSGFNYGYTF; cdr3_nt: TGTGCCAGCAGCTCCTCGGGATTTAACTATGGCTACACCTTC
j_call: TRBJ2-5; clone_size: -; v_call: TRBV7-9; d_call: -; cdr3_aa: CASSQRRGEETQYF; cdr3_nt: TGTGCCAGCAGTCAGAGGAGGGGGGAAGAGACCCAGTACTTC
j_call: TRBJ2-7; clone_size: -; v_call: TRBV28; d_call: -; cdr3_aa: CASSFYNGRGRYEQYF; cdr3_nt: TGTGCCAGCAGTTTTTACAATGGCAGGGGGAGGTACGAGCAGTACTTC
j_call: TRBJ2-3; clone_size: -; v_call: TRBV5-4; d_call: -; cdr3_aa: CASSGGFRDTQYF; cdr3_nt: TGTGCCAGCAGCGGCGGGTTTCGAGATACGCAGTATTTT
j_call: TRBJ2-1; clone_size: -; v_call: TRBV10-2; d_call: -; cdr3_aa: CASSSTGPTTTNEQFF; cdr3_nt: TGCGCCAGCAGCTCCACCGGGCCCACCACCACCAATGAGCAGTTCTTC
j_call: TRBJ1-5; clone_size: -; v_call: TRBV10-2; d_call: -; cdr3_aa: CASRGVDSNQPQHF; cdr3_nt: TGCGCCAGCAGAGGCGTCGATAGCAATCAGCCCCAGCATTTT
j_call: TRBJ2-1; clone_size: -; v_call: TRBV9; d_call: TRBD1; cdr3_aa: CASSVVGTGGNEQFF; cdr3_nt: TGTGCCAGCAGCGTAGTGGGGACAGGGGGGAATGAGCAGTTCTTC
j_call: TRBJ2-3; clone_size: once; v_call: TRBV6-1; d_call: -; cdr3_aa: CASSIPETDTQYF; cdr3_nt: TGTGCCAGCAGTATCCCAGAGACAGATACGCAGTATTTT